What follows is one T cell receptor (beta chain) and its context. The data are from a study of blood T cell repertoires in COVID-19. At the level of the study: The United States, Italy and Spain supplied acute and convalescent COVID-19 samples.

Germline V gene data show CDR1 as MNHEY and CDR2 as SVGAGI. The length of the CDR3 is 15 residues. J was trimmed by 10 bases and V by 7 bases; bases with no gene match: 11. In the authors' workflow: Using reference gene primer amplification, nucleated cell counts were estimated. Sequencing used immunoSEQ multiplex PCR; TCRdb keeps in-frame clones, though not all of them. That table gives V, J and clone size, and the DNA gave D and trimming. The sample holds about 80,000 clones, 82% seen once. V usage is TRBV6-5 and J usage is TRBJ2-1, with 12 bases identical to TRBD1. The receptor was derived from an elderly man with acute or convalescent COVID-19. The sequenced sample consisted of peripheral blood. CDR3 region: CASISGTGGSTEQFF. CDR3 DNA: TGTGCCAGCATCTCCGGGACAGGGGGCTCTACCGAGCAGTTCTTC.